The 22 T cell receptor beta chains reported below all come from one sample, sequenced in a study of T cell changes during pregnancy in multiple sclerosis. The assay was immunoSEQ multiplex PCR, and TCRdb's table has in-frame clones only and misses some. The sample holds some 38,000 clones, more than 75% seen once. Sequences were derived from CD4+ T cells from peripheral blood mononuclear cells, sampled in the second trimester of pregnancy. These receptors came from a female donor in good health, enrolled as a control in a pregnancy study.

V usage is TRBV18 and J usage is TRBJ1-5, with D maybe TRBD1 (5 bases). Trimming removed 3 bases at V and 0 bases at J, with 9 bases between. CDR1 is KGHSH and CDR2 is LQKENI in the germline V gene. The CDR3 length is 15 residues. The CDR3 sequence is CASSPFQGSNQPQHF. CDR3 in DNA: TGTGCCAGCTCACCTTTTCAGGGTAGCAATCAGCCCCAGCATTTT. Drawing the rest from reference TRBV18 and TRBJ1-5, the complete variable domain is NAGVMQNPRHLVRRRGQEARLRCSPMKGHSHVYWYRQLPEEGLKFMVYLQKENIIDESGMPKERFSAEFPKEGPSILRIQQVVRGDSAAYFCASSPFQGSNQPQHFGDGTRLSIL.

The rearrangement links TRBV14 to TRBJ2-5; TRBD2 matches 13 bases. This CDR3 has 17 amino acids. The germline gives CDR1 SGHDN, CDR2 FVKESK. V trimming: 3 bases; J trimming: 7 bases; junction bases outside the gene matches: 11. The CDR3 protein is CASSHHPGLAGSRTQYF. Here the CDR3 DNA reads TGTGCCAGCAGCCACCACCCGGGACTAGCGGGGAGTCGGACCCAGTACTTC.

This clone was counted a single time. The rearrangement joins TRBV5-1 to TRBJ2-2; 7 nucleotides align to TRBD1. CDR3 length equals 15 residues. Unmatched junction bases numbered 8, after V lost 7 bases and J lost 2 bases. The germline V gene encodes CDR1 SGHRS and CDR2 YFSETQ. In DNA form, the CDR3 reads TGCGCCAGCGGCCGGGACAGCGTTAACACCGGGGAGCTGTTTTTT. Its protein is CASGRDSVNTGELFF.

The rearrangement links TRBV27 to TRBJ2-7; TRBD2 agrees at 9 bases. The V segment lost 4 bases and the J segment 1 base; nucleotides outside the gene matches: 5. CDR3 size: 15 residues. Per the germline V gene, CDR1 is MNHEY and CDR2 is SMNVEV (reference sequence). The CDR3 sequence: CASSSTSGFSYEQYF. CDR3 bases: TGTGCCAGCAGTTCGACTAGCGGATTTTCCTACGAGCAGTACTTC.

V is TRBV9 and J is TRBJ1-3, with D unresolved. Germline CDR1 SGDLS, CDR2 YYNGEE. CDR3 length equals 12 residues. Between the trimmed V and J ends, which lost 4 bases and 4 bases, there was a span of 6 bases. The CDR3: CASSLYGNTIYF. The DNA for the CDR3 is TGTGCCAGCAGCCTATACGGAAACACCATATATTTT.

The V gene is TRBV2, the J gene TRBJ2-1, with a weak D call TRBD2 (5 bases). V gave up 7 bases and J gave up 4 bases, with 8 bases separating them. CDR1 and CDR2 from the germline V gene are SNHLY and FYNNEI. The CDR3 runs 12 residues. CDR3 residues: CASTERYNEQFF. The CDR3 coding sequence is TGTGCCAGCACAGAGCGGTACAATGAGCAGTTCTTC.

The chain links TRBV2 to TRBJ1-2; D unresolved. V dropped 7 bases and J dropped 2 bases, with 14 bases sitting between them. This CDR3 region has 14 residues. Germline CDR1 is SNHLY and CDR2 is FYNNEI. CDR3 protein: CASIPQPGNYGYTF. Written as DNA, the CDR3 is TGTGCCAGCATTCCCCAGCCGGGAAACTATGGCTACACCTTC.

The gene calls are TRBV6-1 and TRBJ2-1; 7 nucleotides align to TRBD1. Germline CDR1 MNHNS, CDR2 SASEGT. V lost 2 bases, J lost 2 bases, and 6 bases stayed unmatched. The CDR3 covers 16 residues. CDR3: CASSEPSGTAYNEQFF. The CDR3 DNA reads TGTGCCAGCAGTGAACCCTCCGGGACAGCCTACAATGAGCAGTTCTTC.

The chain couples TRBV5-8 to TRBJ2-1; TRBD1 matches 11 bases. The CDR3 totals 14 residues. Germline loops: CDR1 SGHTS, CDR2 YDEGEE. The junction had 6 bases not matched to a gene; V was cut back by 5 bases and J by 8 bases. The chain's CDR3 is CASSRDRGMDEQFF. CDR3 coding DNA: TGTGCCAGCAGTCGGGACAGGGGGATGGATGAGCAGTTCTTC.

CDR3 in DNA: TGTGCCAGCAGTTTGGCATCAGGGGGTGGAAACACCATATATTTT. Translated, it gives CASSLASGGGNTIYF. The chain uses TRBV28 and TRBJ1-3; 7 nucleotides agree with TRBD1. The V gene's germline CDR1 is MDHEN and CDR2 SYDVKM. J lost 3 bases, V lost 3 bases, and 5 bases had no gene match. This CDR3 region has 15 residues.

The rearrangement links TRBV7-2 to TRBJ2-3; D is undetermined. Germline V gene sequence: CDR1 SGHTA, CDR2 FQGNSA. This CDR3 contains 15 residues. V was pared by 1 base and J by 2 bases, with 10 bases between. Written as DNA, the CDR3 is TGTGCCAGCAGCTTAGTCGGTCATACCACAGATACGCAGTATTTT. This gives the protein CASSLVGHTTDTQYF.

The CDR3 reads CASTLGTGRRPLHF. Here the CDR3 DNA reads TGTGCCAGCACATTGGGGACAGGCCGTCGACCCCTCCACTTT. The rearrangement joins TRBV14 to TRBJ1-6; the match to TRBD1 covers 8 bases. The V gene's germline CDR1 is SGHDN and CDR2 FVKESK. This CDR3 is built from 14 residues. V was pared by 7 bases and J by 12 bases, with 11 bases of the junction left unmatched.

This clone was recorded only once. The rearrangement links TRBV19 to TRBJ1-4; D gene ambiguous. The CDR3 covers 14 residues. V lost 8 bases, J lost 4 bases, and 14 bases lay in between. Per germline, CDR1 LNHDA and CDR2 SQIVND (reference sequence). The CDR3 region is CASSEARFNEKLFF. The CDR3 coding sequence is TGTGCCAGTTCGGAGGCCCGATTTAATGAAAAACTGTTTTTT. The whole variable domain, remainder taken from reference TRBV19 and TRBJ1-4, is DGGITQSPKYLFRKEGQNVTLSCEQNLNHDAMYWYRQDPGQGLRLIYYSQIVNDFQKGDIAEGYSVSREKKESFPLTVTSAQKNPTAFYLCASSEARFNEKLFFGSGTQLSVL.

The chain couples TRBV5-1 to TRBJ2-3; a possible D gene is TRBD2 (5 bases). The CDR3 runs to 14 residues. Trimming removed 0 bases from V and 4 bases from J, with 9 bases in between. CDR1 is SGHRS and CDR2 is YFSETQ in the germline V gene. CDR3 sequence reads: CASSLVAGADTQYF. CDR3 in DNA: TGCGCCAGCAGCTTGGTTGCCGGGGCAGATACGCAGTATTTT.

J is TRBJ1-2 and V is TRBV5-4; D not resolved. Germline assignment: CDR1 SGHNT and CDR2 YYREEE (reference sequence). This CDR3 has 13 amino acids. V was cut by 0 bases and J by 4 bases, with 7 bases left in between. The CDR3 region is CASSLAGSYGYTF. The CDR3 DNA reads TGTGCCAGCAGCTTGGCGGGGAGCTATGGCTACACCTTC.

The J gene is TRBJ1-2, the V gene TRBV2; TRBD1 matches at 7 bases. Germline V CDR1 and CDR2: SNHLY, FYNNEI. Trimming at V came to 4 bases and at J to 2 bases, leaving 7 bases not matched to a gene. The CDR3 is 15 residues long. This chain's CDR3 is CASSVKGQNNYGYTF. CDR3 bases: TGTGCCAGCAGTGTTAAGGGACAGAACAACTATGGCTACACCTTC.

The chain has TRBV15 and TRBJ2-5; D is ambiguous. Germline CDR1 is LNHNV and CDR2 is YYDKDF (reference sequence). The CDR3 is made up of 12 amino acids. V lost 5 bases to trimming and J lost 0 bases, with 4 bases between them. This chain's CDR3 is CATSGNQETQYF. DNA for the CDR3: TGTGCCACCAGCGGCAACCAAGAGACCCAGTACTTC.

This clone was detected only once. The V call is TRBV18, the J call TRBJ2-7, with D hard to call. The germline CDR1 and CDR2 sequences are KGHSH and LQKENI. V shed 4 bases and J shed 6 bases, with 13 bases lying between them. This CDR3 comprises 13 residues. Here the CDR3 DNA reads TGTGCCAGCTCACTGGCAGGCTCGGCCGAGCAGTACTTC. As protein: CASSLAGSAEQYF.

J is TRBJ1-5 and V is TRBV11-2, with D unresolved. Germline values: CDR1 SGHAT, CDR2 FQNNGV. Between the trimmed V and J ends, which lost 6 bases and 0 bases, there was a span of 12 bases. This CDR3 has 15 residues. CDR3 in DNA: TGTGCCAGCAGGCCTAATTTAAATAGCAATCAGCCCCAGCATTTT. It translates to CASRPNLNSNQPQHF.

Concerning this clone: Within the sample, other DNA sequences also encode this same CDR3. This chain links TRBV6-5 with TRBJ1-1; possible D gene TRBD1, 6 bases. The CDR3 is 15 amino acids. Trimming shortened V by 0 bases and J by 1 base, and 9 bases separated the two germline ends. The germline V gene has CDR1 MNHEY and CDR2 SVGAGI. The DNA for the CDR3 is TGTGCCAGCAGTTACTCTACGGGACAGAACACTGAAGCTTTCTTT. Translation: CASSYSTGQNTEAFF.

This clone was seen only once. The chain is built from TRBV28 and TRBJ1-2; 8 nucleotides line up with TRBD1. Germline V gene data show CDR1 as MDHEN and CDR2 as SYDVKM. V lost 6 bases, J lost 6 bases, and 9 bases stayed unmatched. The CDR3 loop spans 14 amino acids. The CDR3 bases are TGTGCCAGCAGCCCGATGACAGGGGTGGATGGCTACACCTTC. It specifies CASSPMTGVDGYTF.

The CDR3 DNA sequence: TGCGCCAGCAGCAAGGGACAACAGATGGGATATGGCTACACCTTC. It encodes CASSKGQQMGYGYTF. The rearrangement links TRBV5-1 to TRBJ1-2; D is possibly TRBD1 (6 bases). The CDR3 is 15 residues long. V was clipped by 4 bases and J by 5 bases, with 18 bases between them. CDR1 is SGHRS, CDR2 YFSETQ, per germline.